The 25 T cell receptor beta chains reported below all come from one sample, sequenced in a study of blood T cell repertoires in COVID-19. Using immunoSEQ multiplex PCR, the repertoire was profiled, and TCRdb retains in-frame clones only, with some absent. The sample yields about 97,000 clones, about 90% seen once. Sequencing was done on a sample of peripheral blood. The source is a woman in her twenties or thirties with acute or convalescent COVID-19.

The CDR3 nucleotides read TGTGCCAGCAGCCCCCCCGGAACAGGGGAAGCTTTCTTT. As protein: CASSPPGTGEAFF. V is TRBV3-1 (or the pseudogene TRBV3-2) and J is TRBJ1-1, with D possibly being TRBD1 (6 bases). V lost 4 bases to trimming and J lost 8 bases, with 14 bases between them. The CDR3 contains 13 residues. The germline V gene has CDR1 LGHDT and CDR2 YNNKEL (reference sequence).

This chain uses TRBV6-5 with TRBJ1-4, with TRBD1 identical over 7 bases. Germline V gene sequence: CDR1 MNHEY, CDR2 SVGAGI. The trim removed 7 bases at V and 1 base at J, leaving 3 bases unmatched. The CDR3 runs 14 residues. CDR3: CASTDRRTNEKLFF. Here the CDR3 DNA reads TGTGCCAGCACGGACAGGAGAACTAATGAAAAACTGTTTTTT.

The V call is TRBV2, the J call TRBJ1-3; TRBD1 might be the D (5 bases). This CDR3 is built from 13 residues. Trimming removed 7 bases from V and 1 base from J, with 8 bases in between. CDR1 SNHLY and CDR2 FYNNEI come from the germline V gene. The CDR3 region has the DNA TGTGCCAGCACCCAGGGATCTGGAAACACCATATATTTT. It codes for CASTQGSGNTIYF.

This chain uses TRBV4-1 with TRBJ2-1; the match to TRBD2 covers 7 bases. The CDR3 consists of 13 residues. Trimming took 3 bases from V and 12 from J; bases not matched to a gene: 8. From germline, CDR1 is MGHRA and CDR2 YSYEKL. The CDR3 sequence is CASSQGPAGVQFF. The CDR3 region has the DNA TGCGCCAGCAGCCAGGGGCCCGCGGGGGTGCAGTTCTTC.

The rearrangement uses TRBV19 and TRBJ2-3; 8 bases match TRBD1. This CDR3 contains 15 residues. Germline CDR1 and CDR2: LNHDA and SQIVND (reference sequence). V trimming: 7 bases; J trimming: 5 bases; junction bases outside the gene matches: 11. CDR3 protein: CASTGWTGRGDTQYF. CDR3 DNA sequence: TGTGCCAGTACGGGGTGGACAGGGAGAGGAGATACGCAGTATTTT.

The rearrangement uses TRBV3-1 (or the pseudogene TRBV3-2) and TRBJ1-2, with D possibly TRBD1 on 6 matching bases. Germline V gene sequence: CDR1 LGHDT, CDR2 YNNKEL (reference sequence). Trimming took 3 bases from V and 8 from J, leaving 13 bases between them. This CDR3 has 13 amino acids. The chain's CDR3 is CASSQTGPGGYTF. CDR3 DNA: TGTGCCAGCAGCCAGACAGGCCCGGGCGGCTACACCTTC.

The V and J genes are TRBV30 and TRBJ2-1; the D gene is possibly TRBD2 (7 bases). V was clipped by 3 bases and J by 6 bases, with 18 bases between them. Germline-derived CDR1 and CDR2 are GTSNPN and SVGIG (reference sequence). This CDR3 has 15 amino acids. CDR3 bases: TGTGCCTGGAGACGGGCGGGGGCCCCCTCCAATGAGCAGTTCTTC. Its protein product is CAWRRAGAPSNEQFF.

This clone appeared once. The chain joins TRBV30 to TRBJ2-1, with 10 bases matching TRBD1. Germline CDR1 and CDR2: GTSNPN and SVGIG (reference sequence). Germline trimming cut 1 base from V and 7 bases from J; bases unmatched to any gene: 10. This CDR3 has 16 residues. CDR3 nucleotides: TGTGCCTGGAGTGGTGTTTGGGGACAGGGGAGGAATGAGCAGTTCTTC. Encoded protein: CAWSGVWGQGRNEQFF.

The chain recombines TRBV3-1 (or the pseudogene TRBV3-2) with TRBJ2-7; TRBD1 might be the D (6 bases). Germline CDR1 reads LGHDT; CDR2 reads YNNKEL (reference sequence). V was shortened by 0 bases and J by 6 bases, with 21 bases between the two germline ends. CDR3 length equals 17 residues. The CDR3 sequence: CASSQDLRTASLGEQYF. CDR3 nucleotide sequence: TGTGCCAGCAGCCAAGATCTTCGGACAGCCTCGTTGGGCGAGCAGTACTTC.

The chain couples TRBV6-5 to TRBJ1-2; D possibly corresponds to TRBD1 (6 bases). The germline CDR1 and CDR2 sequences are MNHEY and SVGAGI. The V end was cut by 7 bases, the J end by 3 bases, with 18 bases between. The CDR3 loop spans 15 amino acids. In DNA, the CDR3 is TGTGCCAGCACTCCGCAAACAGGGTTAGACTATGGCTACACCTTC. Amino acid sequence: CASTPQTGLDYGYTF.

The chain has TRBV24-1 and TRBJ2-7; 7 bases agree with TRBD2. V shed 4 bases, J shed 6 bases, and the junction held 14 bases outside the gene matches. The CDR3 consists of 16 residues. Germline V gene sequence: CDR1 KGHDR, CDR2 SFDVKD. The CDR3 sequence: CATSEASPTSLGEQYF. CDR3 in DNA: TGTGCCACCAGTGAGGCAAGCCCGACTAGCTTGGGCGAGCAGTACTTC.

This chain connects TRBV7-3 to TRBJ2-3; possibly TRBD1 for D (6 bases). V gave up 4 bases and J gave up 1 base, with 15 bases separating them. CDR3 length equals 16 residues. CDR1 is SGHTA and CDR2 is FQGTGA in the germline V gene. CDR3 bases: TGTGCCAGCAGCTCATCACAGGGTGGAGGCACAGATACGCAGTATTTT. The encoded protein is CASSSSQGGGTDTQYF. The variable domain in full, completed from reference TRBV7-3 and TRBJ2-3, reads GAGVSQTPSNKVTEKGKYVELRCDPISGHTALYWYRQSLGQGPEFLIYFQGTGAADDSGLPNDRFFAVRPEGSVSTLKIQRTERGDSAVYLCASSSSQGGGTDTQYFGPGTRLTVL.

CDR3 protein: CASRTGSYGYTF. In DNA, the CDR3 is TGTGCCAGCAGGACAGGATCCTATGGCTACACCTTC. The V gene is TRBV12-3 or TRBV12-4, the J gene TRBJ1-2, with D possibly TRBD1 on 6 matching bases. This CDR3 comprises 12 residues. Trimming pared 6 bases from V and 4 bases from J, leaving 9 bases between.

Here the CDR3 DNA reads TGTGCCATCAGTCCAGGGGATGGCTACACCTTC. Translation: CAISPGDGYTF. The chain joins TRBV10-3 to TRBJ1-2, with D perhaps TRBD1 (6 bases). The CDR3 runs to 11 residues. V gave up 5 bases and J gave up 6 bases, with 7 bases separating them. Germline CDR1 is ENHRY and CDR2 is SYGVKD.

This chain uses TRBV7-9 with TRBJ1-1; TRBD1 might be the D (5 bases). The germline CDR1 and CDR2 sequences are SEHNR and FQNEAQ (reference sequence). Deletions cut 1 base from V and 11 bases from J, with 11 bases between. This CDR3 is 12 amino acids long. The CDR3 here is CASSLGSRGAFF. The DNA of the CDR3 is TGTGCCAGCAGCTTAGGCAGCCGGGGGGCTTTCTTT.

CDR3 nucleotides: TGTGCCAGCAGCGTAGCTTCCGGGAAGGGCGAAGGCTACACCTTC. The encoded protein is CASSVASGKGEGYTF. The genes are TRBV9 and TRBJ1-2; no clear D gene. Germline assignment: CDR1 SGDLS and CDR2 YYNGEE. The V gene lost 0 bases and the J gene lost 8 bases, with 17 bases spanning the gap. The CDR3 is 15 amino acids. Full variable domain (remainder filled in from reference TRBV9 and TRBJ1-2): DSGVTQTPKHLITATGQRVTLRCSPRSGDLSVYWYQQSLDQGLQFLIQYYNGEERAKGNILERFSAQQFPDLHSELNLSSLELGDSALYFCASSVASGKGEGYTFGSGTRLTVV.

V gene TRBV18 combines with J gene TRBJ2-6; 9 nucleotides align to TRBD2. The CDR3 contains 19 residues. The V segment lost 6 bases and the J segment 0 bases; nucleotides outside the gene matches: 12. CDR1 is KGHSH, CDR2 LQKENI, per germline. The CDR3 is CASSPISLAGSSGANVLTF. CDR3 DNA: TGTGCCAGCTCCCCTATTTCTCTAGCGGGGAGCTCTGGGGCCAACGTCCTGACTTTC.

The chain is built from TRBV6-5 and TRBJ1-1, with a possible D match to TRBD1 (6 bases). CDR3 length: 14 amino acids. CDR1 and CDR2 from the germline V gene are MNHEY and SVGAGI. Trimming cost V 6 bases and J 3 bases, with 14 bases left between them. The CDR3 reads CASRDRTGHTEAFF. The CDR3 DNA reads TGTGCCAGCAGAGACAGGACCGGGCACACTGAAGCTTTCTTT.

This clone showed up just once. The J gene is TRBJ1-5, the V gene TRBV28, with 7 bases identical to TRBD1. Germline CDR1 is MDHEN and CDR2 is SYDVKM. This CDR3 spans 16 amino acids. Losses at the gene ends were 7 bases for V and 0 bases for J; bases not matched to a gene: 9. The CDR3 here is CASIDSGQHSNQPQHF. The DNA for the CDR3 is TGTGCCAGCATAGACTCGGGACAGCATAGCAATCAGCCCCAGCATTTT.

V is TRBV3-1 (or the pseudogene TRBV3-2) and J is TRBJ2-1; weak D call: TRBD2 (7 bases). This CDR3 spans 17 amino acids. Germline assignment: CDR1 LGHDT and CDR2 YNNKEL (reference sequence). V shed 4 bases and J shed 4 bases, with 20 bases lying between them. CDR3 protein: CASSRPEGRGRYNEQFF. The CDR3 DNA is TGTGCCAGCAGCCGTCCGGAGGGGCGGGGGCGATACAATGAGCAGTTCTTC.

This clone was observed a few times. V usage is TRBV6-5 and J usage is TRBJ2-7, with a tentative D call TRBD1 (5 bases). The germline V gene encodes CDR1 MNHEY and CDR2 SVGAGI. CDR3 length equals 13 residues. Trimming removed 0 bases at V and 4 bases at J, with 7 bases between. The DNA for the CDR3 is TGTGCCAGCAGTTACTCTAGGGGTTACGAGCAGTACTTC. Amino acid sequence: CASSYSRGYEQYF.

The rearrangement uses TRBV2 and TRBJ2-5; 10 positions match TRBD2. The CDR3 covers 16 residues. V lost 7 bases to trimming and J lost 5 bases; unmatched junction nucleotides: 13. From germline, CDR1 is SNHLY and CDR2 FYNNEI. CDR3 DNA: TGTGCCAGCATCCTCGACTCAGCGGGGGGGCTGGAGACCCAGTACTTC. Translation gives CASILDSAGGLETQYF.

J is TRBJ1-6 and V is TRBV6-1, with D uncertain. This CDR3 has 13 residues. Between the trimmed V and J ends, which lost 2 bases and 6 bases, there was a span of 5 bases. The V gene's germline CDR1 is MNHNS and CDR2 SASEGT. The CDR3 sequence is CASSEPSNSPLHF. CDR3 DNA: TGTGCCAGCAGTGAACCCAGTAATTCACCCCTCCACTTT.

This clone is a singleton in its sample. This chain joins TRBV9 and TRBJ1-2; D possibly corresponds to TRBD1 (5 bases). The CDR3 totals 16 residues. Trimming stripped 2 bases from V and 9 bases from J, with 23 bases between. The germline CDR1 and CDR2 sequences are SGDLS and YYNGEE. The CDR3 reads CASSVGQGGVGVRYTF. The CDR3 nucleotides are TGTGCCAGCAGCGTTGGGCAGGGAGGGGTTGGAGTTCGCTACACCTTC.

This clone was recorded once. The gene calls are TRBV7-6 and TRBJ2-7; 7 nucleotides align to TRBD1. With V trimmed by 2 bases and J by 0 bases, 4 bases remained unmatched. CDR3 length equals 15 residues. The germline V gene has CDR1 SGHVS and CDR2 FNYEAQ. CDR3 sequence: CASSLTRGTSYEQYF. The CDR3 DNA sequence: TGTGCCAGCAGCTTAACCAGGGGGACCTCCTACGAGCAGTACTTC. The full variable domain, completed using reference TRBV7-6 and TRBJ2-7, is GAGVSQSPRYKVTKRGQDVALRCDPISGHVSLYWYRQALGQGPEFLTYFNYEAQQDKSGLPNDRFSAERPEGSISTLTIQRTEQRDSAMYRCASSLTRGTSYEQYFGPGTRLTVT.